The 5 T cell receptor beta chains below come from one sample, sequenced in a study of T cell changes during pregnancy in multiple sclerosis. Some clones are missing from TCRdb's copy, which holds only in-frame ones; the method was immunoSEQ multiplex PCR. The sample includes some 80,000 clones, around 94% of them seen just once. The source material was CD4+ T cells from peripheral blood mononuclear cells, sampled after pregnancy. Source of these receptors: a female donor with multiple sclerosis, enrolled in a pregnancy study.

This chain joins TRBV27 and TRBJ1-5, with D possibly TRBD1 on 6 matching bases. CDR3 length equals 14 residues. Looked up from germline, CDR1 is MNHEY and CDR2 is SMNVEV (reference sequence). Trimming stripped 2 bases from V and 6 bases from J, with 11 bases between. The CDR3 loop is CASSLMGAVQPQHF. CDR3 DNA: TGTGCCAGCAGTTTAATGGGGGCGGTTCAGCCCCAGCATTTT.

CDR3 DNA sequence: TGTGCCAGCAGCGCGACAGGGGCGGGGGCCCAAGAGACCCAGTACTTC. As protein: CASSATGAGAQETQYF. This sequence joins TRBV7-6 and TRBJ2-5; D possibly corresponds to TRBD1 (8 bases). Germline V gene lookup returns CDR1 SGHVS and CDR2 FNYEAQ. The CDR3 covers 16 residues. V was trimmed by 5 bases and J by 1 base, leaving 17 bases between them. The whole variable domain, filled in from reference TRBV7-6 and TRBJ2-5, reads GAGVSQSPRYKVTKRGQDVALRCDPISGHVSLYWYRQALGQGPEFLTYFNYEAQQDKSGLPNDRFSAERPEGSISTLTIQRTEQRDSAMYRCASSATGAGAQETQYFGPGTRLLVL.

This clone appeared a single time. The chain uses TRBV27 and TRBJ2-1, with TRBD1 matching over 7 bases. The CDR3 has 15 residues. CDR1 and CDR2 from the germline V gene are MNHEY and SMNVEV (reference sequence). Unmatched junction bases numbered 7, after V lost 8 bases and J lost 0 bases. CDR3 protein: CASQDRFISYNEQFF. The CDR3 nucleotides are TGTGCCAGCCAGGACAGGTTTATCTCCTACAATGAGCAGTTCTTC.

Only one count was recorded for this clone. The chain employs TRBV11-2 and TRBJ2-1, with 13 bases identical to TRBD2. The CDR3 has 16 residues. Germline CDR1 and CDR2: SGHAT and FQNNGV. The junction had 8 bases not matched to a gene; V was cut back by 5 bases and J by 7 bases. The CDR3 protein is CASSPAGTSGANEQFF. The CDR3 region has the DNA TGTGCCAGCAGCCCAGCCGGGACTAGCGGGGCTAATGAGCAGTTCTTC.

This clone has only one observation. The rearrangement links TRBV5-1 to TRBJ2-7, with 8 bases that match TRBD1. In germline, CDR1 is SGHRS, CDR2 YFSETQ. V gave up 0 bases and J gave up 3 bases; unmatched junction bases: 8. This CDR3 spans 16 amino acids. The CDR3: CASSLVGQGLSYEQYF. CDR3 bases: TGCGCCAGCAGCTTGGTCGGACAGGGCTTGAGCTACGAGCAGTACTTC.